Given below is one T cell receptor (beta chain) in context. Its antigen is currently unknown. The sample originates from a study of beta chain features in type 1 diabetes. Study background: Patients and healthy donors were similar in age, gender and cell yields.

Study-level points and caveats: Patients with Type 1 diabetes showed moderately but significantly shorter TCRB CDR3s in all four CD4+ subsets.

Sequencing targeted expressed TCRB transcripts, as all isolated RNA had been reverse transcribed. Regulatory, naive and central memory T cell samples averaged around 3.6 million reads. Generated by immunoSEQ multiplex PCR, the TCRdb table keeps only in-frame clones and is missing some. The sample consists of 150,000 to 200,000 clones, around 63% of them appearing once. The CDR3 totals 12 residues. Germline V CDR1 and CDR2: SGHAT, FQNNGV. V gave up 5 bases and J gave up 3 bases, with 8 bases separating them. The chain uses TRBV11-2 and TRBJ2-7, with D uncertain. The sequence came from a man younger than 40 with type 1 diabetes. Sequencing used naive CD4+ T cells from blood. CDR3 amino acids: CASSRIYYEQYF. CDR3 nucleotides: TGTGCCAGCAGCCGAATATACTACGAGCAGTACTTC.